The next 9 T cell receptor beta chains were all read from a single sample in a study of CD8 T cells in Susac syndrome (dated by TCRdb to between 2018 and 2021). Receptor libraries were prepared by the immunoSEQ multiplex PCR assay. RNA was extracted with the RNeasy kit and about 0.5 to 1 ug was reverse transcribed using random hexamers. The public reads were reprocessed in TCRdb via fastp at Q25 and MiXCR, keeping in-frame beta chains. Rows matching on CDR3 protein sequence are summarized as one entry with the most common DNA and genes. The sample yields about 120,000 distinct CDR3 sequences; around 94% were counted once. The ten largest clones represent around 0.2% of the sample. The specimen sequenced was CD8+ T cells from PBMCs. The receptors here all came from a human donor with Susac syndrome.

CDR3 protein: CSARDSQNTEAFF. In nucleotides, the CDR3 is TGCAGTGCTAGGGACAGCCAGAACACTGAAGCTTTCTTT. The chain has TRBV20-1 and TRBJ1-1, with a possible D match to TRBD1 (6 bases). CDR3 length: 13 residues. The germline CDR1 and CDR2 sequences are DFQATT and SNEGSKA (reference sequence). Trimming removed 3 bases from V and 1 base from J, with 9 bases in between.

CDR3 DNA: TGTGCCAGCAGTACAGGGGTTCTCACTGAAGCTTTCTTT. Its protein product is CASSTGVLTEAFF. J is TRBJ1-1 and V is TRBV12-3 or TRBV12-4; 7 bases are a match to TRBD1. V lost 5 bases to trimming and J lost 4 bases; unmatched junction nucleotides: 4. The CDR3 sequence is 13 residues long.

The chain combines TRBV7-9 with TRBJ2-1; TRBD2 aligns across 10 bases. CDR1 and CDR2 (germline): SEHNR, FQNEAQ (reference sequence). This CDR3 comprises 19 residues. The V and J ends lost 2 bases and 0 bases, in that order; junction bases with no gene match: 10. CDR3 DNA sequence: TGTGCCAGCAGCTTATCGGTGGCTAGCGGGAGTGACTCCTACAATGAGCAGTTCTTC. Its protein product is CASSLSVASGSDSYNEQFF.

This clonotype is a singleton in its sample. In nucleotides, the CDR3 is TGTGCCAGCAGCTCAGGAGGTGGAGGACAGGTCGGGTACTTC. It translates to CASSSGGGGQVGYF. The J gene is TRBJ2-7, the V gene TRBV13, with 7 positions matching TRBD1. From germline, CDR1 is PRHDT and CDR2 FYEKMQ (reference sequence). The CDR3 is made up of 14 amino acids. The J segment lost 12 bases and the V segment lost 4 bases, leaving 15 bases of the junction unmatched.

This chain joins TRBV28 and TRBJ1-1; D is perhaps TRBD1 (6 bases). The CDR3 has 14 residues. V lost 7 bases and J 8 bases, leaving 20 bases between the germline ends. Germline V gene lookup returns CDR1 MDHEN and CDR2 SYDVKM. CDR3 residues: CASTLEGGLPEAFF. In nucleotides, the CDR3 is TGTGCCAGCACCCTTGAGGGGGGATTGCCGGAAGCTTTCTTT. Drawing the rest from reference TRBV28 and TRBJ1-1, the complete variable domain is DVKVTQSSRYLVKRTGEKVFLECVQDMDHENMFWYRQDPGLGLRLIYFSYDVKMKEKGDIPEGYSVSREKKERFSLILESASTNQTSMYLCASTLEGGLPEAFFGQGTRLTVV.

The J gene is TRBJ1-3, the V gene TRBV20-1, with D tentatively TRBD1 (6 bases). This CDR3 has 15 amino acids. V shed 2 bases and J shed 6 bases, with 17 bases lying between them. Germline V CDR1 and CDR2: DFQATT, SNEGSKA (reference sequence). CDR3 in DNA: TGCAGTGCTAGATCCTACAGGGAATTGGAAAACACCATATATTTT. Its translation: CSARSYRELENTIYF.

The chain couples TRBV13 to TRBJ2-1, with unresolved D. V was trimmed by 5 bases and J by 0 bases, leaving 8 bases between them. The CDR3 spans 14 residues. Per the germline V gene, CDR1 is PRHDT and CDR2 is FYEKMQ (reference sequence). The CDR3 bases are TGTGCCAGCAGCCCCTGGACCTCCTACAATGAGCAGTTCTTC. The encoded protein is CASSPWTSYNEQFF.

This rearrangement joins TRBV2 to TRBJ1-1; D is unresolved. The V end was cut by 6 bases, the J end by 3 bases, with 5 bases between. There are 11 residues in the CDR3. Germline V lookup: CDR1 SNHLY, CDR2 FYNNEI. As DNA, the CDR3 is TGTGCCAGCAGACTATACACTGAAGCTTTCTTT. Its protein is CASRLYTEAFF.

V gene TRBV9 combines with J gene TRBJ2-3; D remains ambiguous. The germline V gene encodes CDR1 SGDLS and CDR2 YYNGEE. The CDR3 totals 15 residues. V lost 0 bases to trimming and J lost 5 bases, with 13 bases between them. The CDR3 nucleotides read TGTGCCAGCAGCGTAGGTTTTACGGCCGAAGATACGCAGTATTTT. Its protein is CASSVGFTAEDTQYF.